This T cell receptor (beta chain) stems from a study of CD8 T cells in Susac syndrome (dated by TCRdb to the late 2010s). Study-level background: Whether CD8+ T cell activation and differentiation in Susac syndrome was antigen driven was tested using repertoire sequencing. What the research found in general, with its limitations: The number of individuals in the TCR sequencing and HLA analysis was recognized as being relatively small.

This clonotype was counted once. The antigen it recognizes is unknown. Per-base qualities were not stored, and no clone one base away is much larger. A read on its own is weak evidence. Peripheral blood CD8+ and CD4+ T cells from healthy donors, Susac syndrome patients and multiple sclerosis patients were profiled by high-throughput TCR beta sequencing. Multiple sclerosis controls were treatment-naive patients with stable or active relapsing-remitting disease fulfilling revised McDonald criteria. Bulk CD8+ and CD4+ T cells were purified by magnetic negative isolation, whereas CD8+ TEMRA cells were enriched by FACS. Blood was drawn into EDTA tubes, processed within 24 hours, and PBMCs were isolated by density gradient centrifugation. PBMCs intended for TCR sequencing were cryopreserved in liquid nitrogen and were subsequently thawed in a 37 degrees C water bath. The sorted or isolated CD4+, CD8+ and CD8+ TEMRA cells had a purity of 90% or higher.

The germline V gene encodes CDR1 GTSNPN and CDR2 SVGIG (reference sequence). Trimming takes 0 bases from V and 8 bases from J, and the germline ends sit 9 bases apart. Measured from the cysteine to the phenylalanine, the CDR3 is 12 residues long. Just the 36-base CDR3 DNA is kept, in frame starting at base 1. RNA was extracted with the RNeasy kit and 0.5 to 1 ug was reverse transcribed using random hexamers. TCR beta CDR3 regions were amplified with the immunoSEQ multiplex PCR assay covering 54 Vbeta and 13 Jbeta segments. Bias from PCR amplification was corrected by using a synthetic template baseline for primer optimization and for computational correction. On the authors' methods: Reads were annotated to V, D and J genes per IMGT and analyzed with immunoSEQ Analyzer, keeping only productive sequences. Clonality was calculated as one minus the Shannon entropy normalized by log2 of the number of productive unique sequences. For each patient and control, public and private clones were evaluated among the 100 most prevalent clones. A clone was defined as Susac-specific if it was absent from the healthy and MS cohorts, from 1052 published viral clones and from other ImmuneACCESS disease sequences. TCRdb reprocessed the public reads (quality trimming at Q25 with fastp, clone calling with MiXCR) and kept in-frame beta chains. Each record represents a unique CDR3 protein, reported with the most common genes and DNA among its rows. TCRdb, not the authors, supplied the V and J calls. The sample table contains 200,000 or so distinct CDR3 sequences; only one count was recorded for 90% to 95% of them. The ten largest clones take up 0.093% of the sample.

Specimen: CD4+ T cells from PBMCs. The chain joins TRBV30 to TRBJ2-3, with the D gene not clear enough to name. The sequence was collected from a human donor with multiple sclerosis. The bases are TGTGCCTGGAGTGTACAAGTGTTTACGCAGTATTTT. Its protein reads: CAWSVQVFTQYF. The full variable domain, completed from the reference TRBV30 and TRBJ2-3 proteins outside the CDR3, reads SQTIHQWPATLVQPVGSPLSLECTVEGTSNPNLYWYRQAAGRGLQLLFYSVGIGQISSEVPQNLSASRPQDRQFILSSKKLLLSDSGFYLCAWSVQVFTQYFGPGTRLTVL.